This TCR beta chain was recovered during a study of T cell responses to AZD1222 COVID-19 vaccine. The assay was immunoSEQ multiplex PCR, and TCRdb's table has in-frame clones only and misses some. The sample consists of approximately 89,000 clones, approximately 86% of them appearing once. The CDR3 is made up of 13 amino acids. Trimming cost V 5 bases and J 1 base, with 8 bases left between them. Germline V gives CDR1 SGHTA, CDR2 FQGTGA. Sample: peripheral blood, taken 28 days after the second AZD1222 dose. The chain is built from TRBV7-3 and TRBJ1-1; no firm D call. This receptor was identified in an adult who received the AZD1222 COVID-19 vaccine. For the CDR3, the DNA is TGTGCCAGCAGCGGGCCCGGGAACACTGAAGCTTTCTTT. It yields the protein CASSGPGNTEAFF.